These T cell receptor beta chains were read from a single sample in a study of spatial heterogeneity in lung cancer. TCRdb ran MiXCR on the 5' RACE reads and lists one entry per CDR3 protein. The data contain about 8,800 distinct CDR3 sequences, about 4.5% of them singletons. Source: lung tumor tissue, taken at surgery. Source of these receptors: a female donor with early-stage non-small cell lung cancer. Each CDR3 is given with its conserved first and last residue. Each record gives: J gene, D gene, clone size, V gene, CDR3 DNA, CDR3 protein. The D gene is left open where the match is weak. The listing skips clone size in some rows; elsewhere it reads once, few, many or a size class.

J gene: TRBJ2-1; D gene: TRBD2; clone size: medium-sized; V gene: TRBV6-4; CDR3 DNA: TGTGCCAGCAGTGAGGGGACTAGGGGCGGTGAGCAGTTCTTC; CDR3 protein: CASSEGTRGGEQFF
J gene: TRBJ2-3; D gene: -; clone size: many; V gene: TRBV7-9; CDR3 DNA: TGTGCCAGCACCGAGGCAGATACGCAGTATTTT; CDR3 protein: CASTEADTQYF
J gene: TRBJ2-1; D gene: -; clone size: medium-sized; V gene: TRBV18; CDR3 DNA: TGTGCCAGCCACGGGGCAGGCTCCTACAATGAGCAGTTCTTC; CDR3 protein: CASHGAGSYNEQFF
J gene: TRBJ2-7; D gene: TRBD1; clone size: medium-sized; V gene: TRBV10-3; CDR3 DNA: TGTGCCATCAGCGGGACAGGCTCCTTCGAGCAGTACTTC; CDR3 protein: CAISGTGSFEQYF
J gene: TRBJ2-3; D gene: TRBD2; clone size: many; V gene: TRBV20-1; CDR3 DNA: TGCAGTGCTAGTACGCTAGCGGTATACACAGATACGCAGTATTTT; CDR3 protein: CSASTLAVYTDTQYF
J gene: TRBJ2-3; D gene: -; clone size: many; V gene: TRBV6-5; CDR3 DNA: TGTGCCAGCAGTTACTCTGGGCGGTACACAGATACGCAGTATTTT; CDR3 protein: CASSYSGRYTDTQYF
J gene: TRBJ1-1; D gene: -; clone size: many; V gene: TRBV7-2; CDR3 DNA: TGTGCCAGCAGCTTAGGGTACAATACTGAAGCTTTCTTT; CDR3 protein: CASSLGYNTEAFF
J gene: TRBJ2-1; D gene: TRBD2; clone size: many; V gene: TRBV29-1; CDR3 DNA: TGCAGCGTTGCCTTCCGGACTAGCGGGGTCCATGAGCAGTTCTTC; CDR3 protein: CSVAFRTSGVHEQFF
J gene: TRBJ2-5; D gene: TRBD1; clone size: -; V gene: TRBV7-8; CDR3 DNA: TGTGCCAGCAGCTTTACAGGGGGCGGGCCTGGTTCGCCCCAGTACTTC; CDR3 protein: CASSFTGGGPGSPQYF
J gene: TRBJ2-1; D gene: -; clone size: many; V gene: TRBV7-2; CDR3 DNA: TGTGCCAGCAGCTCTACTGGAGGGCAGTTCTTC; CDR3 protein: CASSSTGGQFF
J gene: TRBJ2-6; D gene: -; clone size: many; V gene: TRBV25-1; CDR3 DNA: TGTGCCAGCAGTGTGCTGGGGACTGGAGGGGCCAACGTCCTGACTTTC; CDR3 protein: CASSVLGTGGANVLTF
J gene: TRBJ1-4; D gene: -; clone size: many; V gene: TRBV20-1; CDR3 DNA: TGCAGTGCCCTAGTCGGTGGGGTTAATGAAAAACTGTTTTTT; CDR3 protein: CSALVGGVNEKLFF
J gene: TRBJ2-7; D gene: TRBD2; clone size: many; V gene: TRBV7-6; CDR3 DNA: TGTGCCAGCAGCCCCGACCTTAGGGGAGGGACTAGCGGGCACCAGTACTTC; CDR3 protein: CASSPDLRGGTSGHQYF
J gene: TRBJ2-3; D gene: -; clone size: medium-sized; V gene: TRBV9; CDR3 DNA: TGTGCCAGCAGCGTTTTAGGGACAGATACGCAGTATTTT; CDR3 protein: CASSVLGTDTQYF
J gene: TRBJ2-5; D gene: -; clone size: medium-sized; V gene: TRBV7-9; CDR3 DNA: TGTGCCAGCAGCCTGACAGACTTTCAAGAGACCCAGTACTTC; CDR3 protein: CASSLTDFQETQYF
J gene: TRBJ1-2; D gene: TRBD1; clone size: -; V gene: TRBV7-3; CDR3 DNA: TGTGCCAGCAGCCTACAGGGGGCTGAAGATGGCTACACCTTC; CDR3 protein: CASSLQGAEDGYTF
J gene: TRBJ1-5; D gene: TRBD1; clone size: -; V gene: TRBV5-1; CDR3 DNA: TGCGCCAGCAGTTTTACAGGGGTGGGTCAGCCCCAGCATTTT; CDR3 protein: CASSFTGVGQPQHF
J gene: TRBJ2-7; D gene: TRBD1; clone size: -; V gene: TRBV6-1; CDR3 DNA: TGTGCCAGCAGTGTAGACAGGGGGACTGCCGAGCAGTACTTC; CDR3 protein: CASSVDRGTAEQYF
J gene: TRBJ2-3; D gene: TRBD1; clone size: many; V gene: TRBV11-2; CDR3 DNA: TGTGCCAGCAGCTTCGCCGGACAGGGCAGCACAGATACGCAGTATTTT; CDR3 protein: CASSFAGQGSTDTQYF
J gene: TRBJ2-7; D gene: TRBD2; clone size: many; V gene: TRBV3-1; CDR3 DNA: TGTGCCAGCAGCCAACTAGCGGGAACCTACGAGCAGTACTTC; CDR3 protein: CASSQLAGTYEQYF
J gene: TRBJ2-1; D gene: -; clone size: many; V gene: TRBV2; CDR3 DNA: TGTGCCAGTAACTCCGGGACTGGCTCCTACAATGAGCAGTTCTTC; CDR3 protein: CASNSGTGSYNEQFF
J gene: TRBJ2-7; D gene: -; clone size: -; V gene: TRBV7-9; CDR3 DNA: TGTGCCAGCAGCTCGCAGGGGACCGACGAGCAGTACTTC; CDR3 protein: CASSSQGTDEQYF
J gene: TRBJ1-1; D gene: -; clone size: many; V gene: TRBV5-1; CDR3 DNA: TGCGCCAGCAGCTTTGGGTCGGGGGGGTGGACTGAAGCTTTCTTT; CDR3 protein: CASSFGSGGWTEAFF
J gene: TRBJ2-3; D gene: -; clone size: medium-sized; V gene: TRBV11-2; CDR3 DNA: TGTGCCAGCAGCCGGGGCGGCAGGACAGATACGCAGTATTTT; CDR3 protein: CASSRGGRTDTQYF
J gene: TRBJ2-7; D gene: -; clone size: large; V gene: TRBV14; CDR3 DNA: TGTGCCAGCAGCCAAGCTCTAGGGACCTACGAGCAGTACTTC; CDR3 protein: CASSQALGTYEQYF
J gene: TRBJ2-7; D gene: -; clone size: many; V gene: TRBV12-3/TRBV12-4; CDR3 DNA: TGTGCCAGCAGTTTAGGACGGGATGGAGAGCAGTACTTC; CDR3 protein: CASSLGRDGEQYF
J gene: TRBJ1-4; D gene: -; clone size: many; V gene: TRBV12-3/TRBV12-4; CDR3 DNA: TGTGCCAGCAGCCGGACGACTGGTGTGGAAAAACTGTTTTTT; CDR3 protein: CASSRTTGVEKLFF
J gene: TRBJ1-1; D gene: -; clone size: many; V gene: TRBV9; CDR3 DNA: TGTGCCAGCAGCGTAGGTGGCAGCCTGAACACTGAAGCTTTCTTT; CDR3 protein: CASSVGGSLNTEAFF
J gene: TRBJ1-3; D gene: -; clone size: many; V gene: TRBV30; CDR3 DNA: TGTGCCTGGACTCAGGGTCGAGGAAACACCATATATTTT; CDR3 protein: CAWTQGRGNTIYF
J gene: TRBJ2-3; D gene: -; clone size: medium-sized; V gene: TRBV4-1; CDR3 DNA: TGCGCCAGCAGCCAAGAACAGTCCAGCACAGATACGCAGTATTTT; CDR3 protein: CASSQEQSSTDTQYF
J gene: TRBJ1-4; D gene: -; clone size: many; V gene: TRBV12-3/TRBV12-4; CDR3 DNA: TGTGCCAGCAGTTCGACACAGGGAGCTAATGAAAAACTGTTTTTT; CDR3 protein: CASSSTQGANEKLFF
J gene: TRBJ2-7; D gene: TRBD1; clone size: many; V gene: TRBV10-3; CDR3 DNA: TGTGCCATCATTTCGGACAGGGACGAGCAGTACTTC; CDR3 protein: CAIISDRDEQYF
J gene: TRBJ2-6; D gene: -; clone size: -; V gene: TRBV3-1; CDR3 DNA: TGTGCCAGCAGCCAAGTAGCCCACTTAGGGCTGGGCTCTGGGGCCAACGACCTGACTTTC; CDR3 protein: CASSQVAHLGLGSGANDLTF
J gene: TRBJ1-1; D gene: TRBD1; clone size: many; V gene: TRBV24-1; CDR3 DNA: TGTGCCACCGCTTCGGGACAGGGGAACACTGAAGCTTTCTTT; CDR3 protein: CATASGQGNTEAFF
J gene: TRBJ2-2; D gene: -; clone size: many; V gene: TRBV28; CDR3 DNA: TGTGCCAGCAGTCCTGGGACCAGCACCGGGGAGCTGTTTTTT; CDR3 protein: CASSPGTSTGELFF
J gene: TRBJ1-2; D gene: -; clone size: medium-sized; V gene: TRBV3-1; CDR3 DNA: TGTGCCAGCAGCCAAGGCGGACCCGGCTACACCTTC; CDR3 protein: CASSQGGPGYTF
J gene: TRBJ1-5; D gene: TRBD1; clone size: medium-sized; V gene: TRBV19; CDR3 DNA: TGTGCCAGTAGTATCGCCGGGACAGGGGGGCAGCCCCAGCATTTT; CDR3 protein: CASSIAGTGGQPQHF
J gene: TRBJ2-1; D gene: TRBD2; clone size: many; V gene: TRBV2; CDR3 DNA: TGTGCCAGCAGGAGAGCGGGACTCACCGATGAGCAGTTCTTC; CDR3 protein: CASRRAGLTDEQFF
J gene: TRBJ2-7; D gene: -; clone size: many; V gene: TRBV28; CDR3 DNA: TGTGCCACCATACTTAACTACGAGCAGTACTTC; CDR3 protein: CATILNYEQYF
J gene: TRBJ2-2; D gene: -; clone size: many; V gene: TRBV24-1; CDR3 DNA: TGTGCCACCATGTCCTCTTACACCGGGGAGCTGTTTTTT; CDR3 protein: CATMSSYTGELFF